The 28 T cell receptor beta chains below come from one sample, sequenced in a study of cytomegalovirus exposure and HLA in healthy donors. A multiplex PCR was run with 60 Vbeta primers and 13 Jbeta primers. Assay used: immunoSEQ multiplex PCR; TCRdb lists only in-frame clones, some missing. The data contain roughly 100,000 clones, around three quarters of them singletons. The material sequenced was PBMCs. Source of these receptors: a male donor in good health and CMV-seropositive.

This clone came up a few times. V gene TRBV30 combines with J gene TRBJ1-1; D is unclear. This CDR3 has 12 amino acids. Trimming took off 2 bases at V and 6 bases at J, with 10 bases between the two ends. Germline CDR1 reads GTSNPN; CDR2 reads SVGIG (reference sequence). The chain's CDR3 is CAWSRGRSEAFF. In DNA form, the CDR3 reads TGTGCCTGGAGTCGGGGAAGGTCTGAAGCTTTCTTT.

The chain has TRBV7-9 and TRBJ2-7; weak D call: TRBD1 (6 bases). Germline assignment: CDR1 SEHNR and CDR2 FQNEAQ (reference sequence). V was trimmed by 1 base and J by 1 base, leaving 8 bases between them. This CDR3 is 14 amino acids long. The CDR3 sequence: CASSLEGGSYEQYF. DNA for the CDR3: TGTGCCAGCAGCTTAGAAGGGGGATCCTACGAGCAGTACTTC.

The V call is TRBV11-2, the J call TRBJ1-1, with unresolved D. There are 13 residues in the CDR3. In germline, CDR1 is SGHAT, CDR2 FQNNGV. V was clipped by 1 base and J by 1 base, with 4 bases between them. CDR3 region: CASSLGENTEAFF. CDR3 DNA: TGTGCCAGCAGCTTAGGCGAGAACACTGAAGCTTTCTTT.

This clone was seen a single time. The genes are TRBV19 and TRBJ1-1; 7 nucleotides agree with TRBD1. V lost 4 bases, J lost 5 bases, and 10 bases stayed unmatched. CDR3 length equals 15 residues. The germline CDR1 and CDR2 sequences are LNHDA and SQIVND (reference sequence). CDR3 in DNA: TGTGCCAGTAGTAGTGAACAGGGGAGACATACTGAAGCTTTCTTT. It translates to CASSSEQGRHTEAFF.

J is TRBJ2-2 and V is TRBV5-1, with D perhaps TRBD1 (6 bases). V gave up 3 bases and J gave up 3 bases, with 18 bases separating them. Germline V gene sequence: CDR1 SGHRS, CDR2 YFSETQ. The CDR3 covers 17 residues. As DNA, the CDR3 is TGCGCCAGCAGCTCCACACAGGGTAGGATCGACACCGGGGAGCTGTTTTTT. It translates to CASSSTQGRIDTGELFF.

This clone was seen only a few times. The gene calls are TRBV19 and TRBJ1-1; D is possibly TRBD1 (6 bases). This CDR3 is 12 amino acids long. Germline-derived CDR1 and CDR2 are LNHDA and SQIVND (reference sequence). V gave up 0 bases and J gave up 8 bases, with 7 bases separating them. In nucleotides, the CDR3 is TGTGCCAGTAGTATAGACAGGGGAGAAGCTTTCTTT. It codes for CASSIDRGEAFF.

The rearrangement uses TRBV19 and TRBJ1-4; D gene uncertain. CDR1 and CDR2 from the germline V gene are LNHDA and SQIVND (reference sequence). Trimming left V 1 base short and J 11 bases short, with 8 bases between. The CDR3 contains 12 residues. CDR3 protein: CASSIGAVKLFF. The CDR3 DNA reads as TGTGCCAGTAGTATAGGAGCCGTTAAACTGTTTTTT.

This clone is a singleton in its sample. The gene calls are TRBV5-1 and TRBJ2-1; 10 positions match TRBD2. This CDR3 comprises 16 residues. Per the germline V gene, CDR1 is SGHRS and CDR2 is YFSETQ. The ends lost 4 bases at V and 5 bases at J; junction bases unmatched: 9. Here the CDR3 DNA reads TGCGCCAGCAGCGCGGGGGAGCGGGGGGGTCACAATGAGCAGTTCTTC. Translated, it gives CASSAGERGGHNEQFF.

The chain has TRBV5-1 and TRBJ2-1, with 7 bases aligning to TRBD1. The CDR3 totals 13 residues. V shed 5 bases and J 8 bases; nucleotides not matched to a gene: 7. Per germline, CDR1 SGHRS and CDR2 YFSETQ. CDR3 in amino acids: CASRARTGYEQFF. In DNA form, the CDR3 reads TGCGCCAGCAGGGCACGGACAGGATATGAGCAGTTCTTC.

V is TRBV12-5 and J is TRBJ2-3; D is unclear. This CDR3 has 13 residues. V was clipped by 2 bases and J by 1 base, with 4 bases between them. The germline V gene encodes CDR1 LGHNT and CDR2 FRNRAP. CDR3: CASGLTGTDTQYF. CDR3 bases: TGTGCTAGTGGTTTGACGGGCACAGATACGCAGTATTTT.

The chain combines TRBV5-4 with TRBJ1-1; 7 nucleotides line up with TRBD1. Germline values: CDR1 SGHNT, CDR2 YYREEE (reference sequence). The CDR3 consists of 15 residues. The V segment lost 4 bases and the J segment 0 bases; nucleotides outside the gene matches: 6. The CDR3 region has the DNA TGTGCCAGCAGCCCTCCGGGACAGATGAACACTGAAGCTTTCTTT. Translated, it gives CASSPPGQMNTEAFF.

V is TRBV5-4 and J is TRBJ1-4, with TRBD1 matching over 7 bases. V was pared by 4 bases and J by 3 bases, with 3 bases of the junction left unmatched. Germline CDR1 and CDR2: SGHNT and YYREEE (reference sequence). There are 14 residues in the CDR3. The CDR3 region is CASSLQGPNEKLFF. CDR3 DNA: TGTGCCAGCAGCCTACAGGGGCCTAATGAAAAACTGTTTTTT.

This chain joins TRBV29-1 and TRBJ1-1; weak D call: TRBD1 (5 bases). Germline lookup yields CDR1 SQVTM and CDR2 ANQGSEA. The ends were cut back, 6 bases at V and 1 base at J, with 15 bases in the middle. There are 14 residues in the CDR3. CDR3 residues: CSVRWGRGNTEAFF. CDR3 sequence (DNA): TGCAGCGTCAGATGGGGCAGAGGGAACACTGAAGCTTTCTTT.

This clone is medium-sized in the sample. V is TRBV19 and J is TRBJ2-1, with a tentative D call TRBD1 (5 bases). This CDR3 is 12 amino acids long. Per germline, CDR1 LNHDA and CDR2 SQIVND (reference sequence). Trimming left V 1 base short and J 9 bases short, with 7 bases between. The CDR3 loop is CASSIGGGEQFF. The CDR3 DNA reads as TGTGCCAGTAGTATAGGGGGCGGTGAGCAGTTCTTC.

This chain uses TRBV7-8 with TRBJ2-1, with a weak D call TRBD2 (7 bases). The ends were cut back, 0 bases at V and 3 bases at J, with 15 bases in the middle. The CDR3 is 17 residues long. Looked up from germline, CDR1 is SGHVS and CDR2 is FQNEAQ. Here the CDR3 reads CASSLALAGALYNEQFF. CDR3 nucleotide sequence: TGTGCCAGCAGCTTAGCGCTTGCGGGGGCCCTCTACAATGAGCAGTTCTTC.

This clone occurred a few times. This chain connects TRBV30 to TRBJ1-1; D gene uncertain. CDR3 size: 13 residues. Trimming left V 2 bases short and J 1 base short, with 8 bases between. Germline assignment: CDR1 GTSNPN and CDR2 SVGIG (reference sequence). The DNA of the CDR3 is TGTGCCTGGAGTCCATGGCAGAACACTGAAGCTTTCTTT. Translated, it gives CAWSPWQNTEAFF.

The V call is TRBV14, the J call TRBJ2-7, with D perhaps TRBD2 (5 bases). CDR3 length: 16 amino acids. V lost 1 base and J 4 bases, leaving 17 bases between the germline ends. Germline V gives CDR1 SGHDN, CDR2 FVKESK. This chain's CDR3 is CASSQVHLGRGYEQYF. CDR3 nucleotide sequence: TGTGCCAGCAGCCAAGTTCATTTAGGTAGAGGGTACGAGCAGTACTTC.

There are a few counts of this clone. V is TRBV5-6 and J is TRBJ2-3; perhaps TRBD2 as D (5 bases). Germline V gene sequence: CDR1 SGHDT, CDR2 YYEEEE. Trimming pared 0 bases from V and 6 bases from J, leaving 11 bases between. The CDR3 length is 14 residues. The CDR3 spells CASSLAGKRDTQYF. CDR3 DNA sequence: TGTGCCAGCAGCTTGGCGGGAAAAAGGGATACGCAGTATTTT.

This clone was picked up one time. The same CDR3 arises from other DNA sequences in this sample as well. V and J are TRBV30 and TRBJ2-2, with D hard to call. CDR1 GTSNPN and CDR2 SVGIG come from the germline V gene (reference sequence). The CDR3 is made up of 14 amino acids. Trimming removed 6 bases at V and 3 bases at J, with 14 bases between. CDR3 DNA sequence: TGTGCCTGCTTAGGCGGCGTTGACACCGGGGAGCTGTTTTTT. Residues: CACLGGVDTGELFF.

This chain uses TRBV18 with TRBJ1-5, with 10 bases aligning to TRBD1. With V trimmed by 3 bases and J by 6 bases, 5 bases remained unmatched. Germline V gene lookup returns CDR1 KGHSH and CDR2 LQKENI. This CDR3 has 15 amino acids. The CDR3 loop reads CASSPPGQGTQPQHF. CDR3 sequence (DNA): TGTGCCAGCTCACCGCCGGGACAGGGGACTCAGCCCCAGCATTTT.

V is TRBV7-9 and J is TRBJ2-5; TRBD2 agrees at 10 bases. There are 15 residues in the CDR3. CDR1 is SEHNR and CDR2 is FQNEAQ in the germline V gene (reference sequence). V gave up 2 bases and J gave up 2 bases; unmatched junction bases: 2. The CDR3: CASSLSSGGQETQYF. The CDR3 bases are TGTGCCAGCAGCTTATCTAGCGGGGGACAAGAGACCCAGTACTTC.

V usage is TRBV30 and J usage is TRBJ1-2; D gene uncertain. Germline V gives CDR1 GTSNPN, CDR2 SVGIG (reference sequence). Trimming removed 2 bases from V and 3 bases from J, with 7 bases in between. The CDR3 is made up of 12 amino acids. The CDR3 nucleotides are TGTGCCTGGAGTCTGGCCGACTATGGCTACACCTTC. As protein: CAWSLADYGYTF.

The rearrangement joins TRBV9 to TRBJ2-2; D is perhaps TRBD1 (5 bases). CDR1 SGDLS and CDR2 YYNGEE come from the germline V gene. The V and J ends lost 0 bases and 0 bases respectively, with 9 bases between them. The CDR3 has 16 amino acids. The CDR3 is CASSVGQFANTGELFF. CDR3 nucleotides: TGTGCCAGCAGCGTAGGACAGTTCGCGAACACCGGGGAGCTGTTTTTT.

Only one count was recorded for this clone. V usage is TRBV19 and J usage is TRBJ1-2; 8 nucleotides agree with TRBD1. The CDR3 totals 15 residues. Germline V gene lookup returns CDR1 LNHDA and CDR2 SQIVND (reference sequence). J was trimmed by 4 bases and V by 8 bases; bases with no gene match: 12. The CDR3 nucleotides are TGTGCCAGTGATGATGGACAGGGCGCGATCTATGGCTACACCTTC. This gives the protein CASDDGQGAIYGYTF.

This chain joins TRBV19 and TRBJ1-1; TRBD1 agrees at 8 bases. This CDR3 comprises 11 residues. After removal of 3 bases from V and 10 bases from J, the junction contained 1 base not matched to a gene. Germline V lookup: CDR1 LNHDA, CDR2 SQIVND (reference sequence). This chain's CDR3 is CASSMDRVAFF. In DNA, the CDR3 is TGTGCCAGTAGTATGGACAGGGTAGCTTTCTTT.

The V and J genes are TRBV7-3 and TRBJ1-3; 8 bases fit TRBD1. Germline CDR1 is SGHTA and CDR2 is FQGTGA. V lost 3 bases and J lost 4; bases outside the gene matches: 5. The CDR3 has 15 residues. The CDR3 DNA follows: TGTGCCAGCAGCTTGAGCGACAGGGGCGGAAACACCATATATTTT. It encodes CASSLSDRGGNTIYF. Full variable domain (missing parts from reference TRBV7-3 and TRBJ1-3): GAGVSQTPSNKVTEKGKYVELRCDPISGHTALYWYRQSLGQGPEFLIYFQGTGAADDSGLPNDRFFAVRPEGSVSTLKIQRTERGDSAVYLCASSLSDRGGNTIYFGEGSWLTVV.

V and J are TRBV4-1 and TRBJ1-6; D remains ambiguous. The CDR3 consists of 17 residues. V lost 5 bases and J lost 7, with 21 bases in between. Germline V CDR1 and CDR2: MGHRA, YSYEKL. The CDR3 protein is CASSSPRGSTPNSPLHF. DNA of the CDR3: TGCGCCAGCAGCTCCCCGAGAGGCTCGACCCCCAATTCACCCCTCCACTTT.

The V gene is TRBV6-5, the J gene TRBJ1-2; 7 positions agree with TRBD1. The CDR3 is 14 residues long. From germline, CDR1 is MNHEY and CDR2 SVGAGI. V shed 5 bases, J shed 2 bases, and the junction held 5 bases outside the gene matches. The CDR3 coding sequence is TGTGCCAGCAGTCCTGGACAGGCGAACTATGGCTACACCTTC. This codes for CASSPGQANYGYTF.